These 13 T cell receptor beta chains originate from one sample sequenced in a study of OX40 agonist ivuxolimab in advanced cancers. Produced via immunoSEQ multiplex PCR; TCRdb's table is partial and in-frame only. The sample lists fewer than 85,000 clones; about nine tenths were seen once. The sample was CD4+ or CD8+ T cells sorted from blood, taken in a trial of the OX40 agonist ivuxolimab. The receptors were sampled from an adult with an advanced solid tumor such as melanoma, head and neck, liver or kidney cancer.

The genes are TRBV18 and TRBJ1-1; D uncertain. The CDR3 covers 14 residues. V lost 6 bases, J lost 3 bases, and 14 bases lay in between. CDR1 is KGHSH, CDR2 LQKENI, per germline. The CDR3 loop reads CASSVNFRYTEAFF. CDR3 DNA: TGTGCCAGCTCCGTCAATTTCAGGTACACTGAAGCTTTCTTT.

The V and J genes are TRBV5-6 and TRBJ1-2, with D hard to call. The germline V gene has CDR1 SGHDT and CDR2 YYEEEE. The CDR3 is 13 amino acids. The germline V and J ends were trimmed by 1 base and 8 bases, with 12 bases remaining between them. In DNA, the CDR3 is TGTGCCAGCAGCTTGTTAACAGTGTCAGGCTACACCTTC. This encodes CASSLLTVSGYTF.

The chain has TRBV5-1 and TRBJ1-1; no clear D gene. This CDR3 region has 14 residues. V was trimmed by 0 bases and J by 2 bases, leaving 8 bases between them. The germline gives CDR1 SGHRS, CDR2 YFSETQ. The CDR3 coding sequence is TGCGCCAGCAGCTTGGTGGGAGAAAACACTGAAGCTTTCTTT. The encoded protein is CASSLVGENTEAFF.

The chain recombines TRBV6-1 with TRBJ2-1; TRBD1 aligns across 8 bases. Germline loops: CDR1 MNHNS, CDR2 SASEGT. The CDR3 extends over 14 amino acids. Trimming removed 2 bases from V and 10 bases from J; junction bases left unmatched: 7. The CDR3 loop is CASSENPTGEEQFF. The CDR3 coding sequence is TGTGCCAGCAGTGAAAATCCGACAGGGGAAGAGCAGTTCTTC.

The chain links TRBV28 to TRBJ2-7; D not resolved. The CDR3 consists of 12 residues. Trimming left V 2 bases short and J 0 bases short, with 2 bases between. Germline V lookup: CDR1 MDHEN, CDR2 SYDVKM. Here the CDR3 DNA reads TGTGCCAGCAGTTTACGCTCCTACGAGCAGTACTTC. It specifies CASSLRSYEQYF.

J is TRBJ2-3 and V is TRBV11-3; 7 nucleotides line up with TRBD2. Germline V gives CDR1 SGHNT, CDR2 YENEEA. The CDR3 is 15 amino acids. J was trimmed by 8 bases and V by 4 bases; bases with no gene match: 12. CDR3 bases: TGTGCCAGCAGCTCACCAAGGACGGGAGGTGGTACGCAGTATTTT. This gives the protein CASSSPRTGGGTQYF.

The J gene is TRBJ2-7, the V gene TRBV4-3, with 12 nucleotides matching TRBD2. After removal of 5 bases from V and 4 bases from J, the junction contained 6 bases not matched to a gene. Germline CDR1 LGHNA, CDR2 YSLEER. This CDR3 region has 15 residues. CDR3 protein: CASSGGLAGRYEQYF. CDR3 nucleotides: TGCGCCAGCAGCGGAGGACTAGCGGGACGGTACGAGCAGTACTTC.

The chain recombines TRBV6-1 with TRBJ1-1, with a tentative D call TRBD1 (6 bases). Deletions cut 8 bases from V and 4 bases from J, with 14 bases between. The CDR3 runs 13 residues. Germline-derived CDR1 and CDR2 are MNHNS and SASEGT. CDR3 in DNA: TGTGCCAGCGGACGAGACAGGATCACTGAAGCTTTCTTT. Translating gives CASGRDRITEAFF.

In regard to this clone: Mismatch with germline at one junction end may stem from a read error. The V call is TRBV7-9, the J call TRBJ1-2; no clear D. This CDR3 spans 14 amino acids. Per germline, CDR1 SEHNR and CDR2 FQNEAQ (reference sequence). The DNA of the CDR3 is TGCGCCAGCAGCCAAGCTTTCCTTAACTATGGCTACACCTTC. This codes for CASSQAFLNYGYTF.

This sequence joins TRBV4-2 and TRBJ1-1; 7 nucleotides agree with TRBD1. CDR3 length equals 15 residues. Germline assignment: CDR1 LGHNA and CDR2 YNFKEQ. J lost 2 bases, V lost 5 bases, and 8 bases had no gene match. The CDR3 bases are TGTGCCAGCAGCATAGGGACAGTAAGAAACACTGAAGCTTTCTTT. Its protein is CASSIGTVRNTEAFF.

The rearrangement uses TRBV5-4 and TRBJ2-1; D call uncertain. V dropped 3 bases and J dropped 9 bases, with 13 bases sitting between them. This CDR3 contains 13 residues. The germline V gene has CDR1 SGHNT and CDR2 YYREEE (reference sequence). CDR3 amino acids: CASSSVLGGEQFF. The CDR3 DNA reads TGTGCCAGCAGCTCGGTCCTAGGCGGTGAGCAGTTCTTC.

The chain combines TRBV7-2 with TRBJ2-1; 8 nucleotides match TRBD2. Germline CDR1 SGHTA, CDR2 FQGNSA. The CDR3 has 16 amino acids. The junction had 9 bases not matched to a gene; V was cut back by 1 base and J by 7 bases. CDR3 nucleotides: TGTGCCAGCAGCTTAGTAGCGGGGACCCAGTCTAATGAGCAGTTCTTC. Amino acid sequence: CASSLVAGTQSNEQFF.

The V gene is TRBV5-4, the J gene TRBJ1-2; 7 bases are a match to TRBD1. Germline V gene lookup returns CDR1 SGHNT and CDR2 YYREEE (reference sequence). The CDR3 covers 19 residues. Trimming removed 3 bases from V and 0 bases from J; junction bases left unmatched: 17. Here the CDR3 DNA reads TGTGCCAGCAGCTCTTTTTTTATCGTGGGGACAGAAGCTAACTATGGCTACACCTTC. It is translated as CASSSFFIVGTEANYGYTF. The full variable domain, with the rest looked up from reference TRBV5-4 and TRBJ1-2, is ETGVTQSPTHLIKTRGQQVTLRCSSQSGHNTVSWYQQALGQGPQFIFQYYREEENGRGNFPPRFSGLQFPNYSSELNVNALELDDSALYLCASSSFFIVGTEANYGYTFGSGTRLTVV.